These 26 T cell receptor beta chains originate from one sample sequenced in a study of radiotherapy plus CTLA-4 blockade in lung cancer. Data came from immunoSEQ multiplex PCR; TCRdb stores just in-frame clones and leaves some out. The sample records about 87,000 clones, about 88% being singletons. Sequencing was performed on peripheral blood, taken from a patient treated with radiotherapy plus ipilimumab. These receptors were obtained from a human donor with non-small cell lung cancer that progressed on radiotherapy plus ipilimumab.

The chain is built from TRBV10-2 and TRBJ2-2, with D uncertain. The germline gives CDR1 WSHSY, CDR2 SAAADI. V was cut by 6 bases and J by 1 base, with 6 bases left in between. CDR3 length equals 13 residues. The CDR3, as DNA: TGCGCCAGCAGAGTCATGAACACCGGGGAGCTGTTTTTT. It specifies CASRVMNTGELFF.

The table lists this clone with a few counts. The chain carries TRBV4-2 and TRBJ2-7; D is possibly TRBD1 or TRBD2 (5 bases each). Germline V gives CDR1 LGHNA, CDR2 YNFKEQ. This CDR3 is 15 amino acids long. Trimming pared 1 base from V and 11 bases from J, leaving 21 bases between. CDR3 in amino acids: CASSQARDPRQLKYF. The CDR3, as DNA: TGTGCCAGCAGCCAAGCAAGGGACCCCCGTCAACTAAAGTACTTC.

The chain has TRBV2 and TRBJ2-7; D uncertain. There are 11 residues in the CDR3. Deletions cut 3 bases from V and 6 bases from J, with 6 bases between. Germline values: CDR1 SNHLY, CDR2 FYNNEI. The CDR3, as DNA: TGTGCCAGCAGTGATTTCGGCGAGCAGTACTTC. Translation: CASSDFGEQYF.

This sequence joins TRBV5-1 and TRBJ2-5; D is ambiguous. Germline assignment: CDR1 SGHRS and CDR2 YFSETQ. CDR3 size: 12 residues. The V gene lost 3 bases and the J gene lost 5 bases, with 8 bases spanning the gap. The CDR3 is CASSYPVETQYF. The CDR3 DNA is TGCGCCAGCAGCTACCCGGTGGAGACCCAGTACTTC.

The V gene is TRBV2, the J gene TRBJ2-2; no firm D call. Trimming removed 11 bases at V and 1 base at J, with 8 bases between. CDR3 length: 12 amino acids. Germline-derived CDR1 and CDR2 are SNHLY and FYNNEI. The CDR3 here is CASNWNTGELFF. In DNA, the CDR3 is TGTGCCTCAAATTGGAACACCGGGGAGCTGTTTTTT.

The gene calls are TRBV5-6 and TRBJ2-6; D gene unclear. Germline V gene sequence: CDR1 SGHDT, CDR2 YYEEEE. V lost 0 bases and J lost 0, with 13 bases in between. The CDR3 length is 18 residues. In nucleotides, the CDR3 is TGTGCCAGCAGCTTGGTGTCGGGTTGGAACTCTGGGGCCAACGTCCTGACTTTC. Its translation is CASSLVSGWNSGANVLTF. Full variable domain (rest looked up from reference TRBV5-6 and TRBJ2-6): DAGVTQSPTHLIKTRGQQVTLRCSPKSGHDTVSWYQQALGQGPQFIFQYYEEEERQRGNFPDRFSGHQFPNYSSELNVNALLLGDSALYLCASSLVSGWNSGANVLTFGAGSRLTVL.

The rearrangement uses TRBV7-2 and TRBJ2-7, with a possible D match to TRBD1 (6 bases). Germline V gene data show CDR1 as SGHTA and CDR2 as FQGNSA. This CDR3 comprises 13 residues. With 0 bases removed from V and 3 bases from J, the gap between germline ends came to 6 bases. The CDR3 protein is CASSLARGYEQYF. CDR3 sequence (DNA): TGTGCCAGCAGCTTAGCCAGGGGCTACGAGCAGTACTTC.

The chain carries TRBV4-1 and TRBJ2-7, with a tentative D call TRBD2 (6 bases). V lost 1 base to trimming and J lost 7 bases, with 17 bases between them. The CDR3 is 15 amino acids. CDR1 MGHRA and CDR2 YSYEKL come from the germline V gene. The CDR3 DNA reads TGCGCCAGCAGCCAAGGGACCGGGACTTCTGGGGAGCAGTACTTC. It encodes CASSQGTGTSGEQYF.

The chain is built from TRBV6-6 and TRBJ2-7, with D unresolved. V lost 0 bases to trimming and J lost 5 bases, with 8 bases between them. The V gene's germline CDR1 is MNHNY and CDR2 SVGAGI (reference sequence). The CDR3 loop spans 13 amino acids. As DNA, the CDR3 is TGTGCCAGCAGTTACTCGCTTACCCACGAGCAGTACTTC. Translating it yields CASSYSLTHEQYF.

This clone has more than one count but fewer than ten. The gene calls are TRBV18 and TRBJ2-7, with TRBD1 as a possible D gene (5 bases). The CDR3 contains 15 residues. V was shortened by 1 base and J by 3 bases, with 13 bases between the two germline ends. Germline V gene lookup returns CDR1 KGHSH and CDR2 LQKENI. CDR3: CASSPQGFTYYEQYF. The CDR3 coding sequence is TGTGCCAGCTCACCACAGGGGTTTACCTACTACGAGCAGTACTTC.

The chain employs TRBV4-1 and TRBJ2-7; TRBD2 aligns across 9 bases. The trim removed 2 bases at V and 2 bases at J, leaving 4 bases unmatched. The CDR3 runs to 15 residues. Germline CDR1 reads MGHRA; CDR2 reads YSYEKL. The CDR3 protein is CASSQNSGSPYEQYF. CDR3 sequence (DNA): TGCGCCAGCAGCCAAAATAGCGGGAGTCCCTACGAGCAGTACTTC.

CDR3 nucleotide sequence: TGTGCCAGCAGCCAGATCGACAGCTACGAGCAGTACTTC. The encoded protein is CASSQIDSYEQYF. The chain is built from TRBV14 and TRBJ2-7, with TRBD1 as a possible D gene (5 bases). The CDR3 runs 13 residues. Per germline, CDR1 SGHDN and CDR2 FVKESK. The ends were cut back, 3 bases at V and 3 bases at J, with 9 bases in the middle.

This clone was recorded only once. The CDR3, as DNA: TGTGCCAGCAGTCTCCTAGCGGGAGCGTACAATGAGCAGTTCTTC. Its protein product is CASSLLAGAYNEQFF. The chain has TRBV7-9 and TRBJ2-1; 10 nucleotides agree with TRBD2. The V and J ends lost 6 bases and 4 bases, in that order; junction bases with no gene match: 6. The CDR3 is 15 residues long. Germline values: CDR1 SEHNR, CDR2 FQNEAQ (reference sequence).

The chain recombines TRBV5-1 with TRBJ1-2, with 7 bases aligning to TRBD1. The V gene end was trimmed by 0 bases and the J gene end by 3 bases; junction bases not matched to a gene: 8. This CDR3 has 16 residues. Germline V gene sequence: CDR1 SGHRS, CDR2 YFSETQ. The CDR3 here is CASSLAGTAVHYGYTF. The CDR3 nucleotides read TGCGCCAGCAGCTTGGCGGGGACAGCGGTCCACTATGGCTACACCTTC. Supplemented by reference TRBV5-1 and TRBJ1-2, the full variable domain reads KAGVTQTPRYLIKTRGQQVTLSCSPISGHRSVSWYQQTPGQGLQFLFEYFSETQRNKGNFPGRFSGRQFSNSRSEMNVSTLELGDSALYLCASSLAGTAVHYGYTFGSGTRLTVV.

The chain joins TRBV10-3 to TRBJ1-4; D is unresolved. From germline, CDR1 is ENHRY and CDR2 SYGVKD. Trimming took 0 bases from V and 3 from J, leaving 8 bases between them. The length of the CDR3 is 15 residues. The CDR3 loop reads CAISESEGPNEKLFF. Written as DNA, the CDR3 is TGTGCCATCAGTGAGTCGGAGGGTCCTAATGAAAAACTGTTTTTT.

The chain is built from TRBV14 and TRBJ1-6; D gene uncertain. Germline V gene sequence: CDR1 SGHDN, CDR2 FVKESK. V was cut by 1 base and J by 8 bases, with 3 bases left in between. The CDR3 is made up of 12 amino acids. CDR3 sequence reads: CASSQVYSPLHF. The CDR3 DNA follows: TGTGCCAGCAGCCAAGTTTATTCACCCCTCCACTTT.

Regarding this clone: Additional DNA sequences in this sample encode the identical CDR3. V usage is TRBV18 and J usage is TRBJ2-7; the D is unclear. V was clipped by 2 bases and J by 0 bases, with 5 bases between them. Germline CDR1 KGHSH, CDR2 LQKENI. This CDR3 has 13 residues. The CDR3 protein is CASSPSASYEQYF. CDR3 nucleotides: TGTGCCAGCTCACCATCGGCCTCCTACGAGCAGTACTTC.

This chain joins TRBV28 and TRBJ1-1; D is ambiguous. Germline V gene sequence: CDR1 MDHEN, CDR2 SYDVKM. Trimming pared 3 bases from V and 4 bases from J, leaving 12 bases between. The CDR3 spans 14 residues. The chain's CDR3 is CASSFGLWGTEAFF. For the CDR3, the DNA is TGTGCCAGCAGTTTCGGTCTCTGGGGCACTGAAGCTTTCTTT.

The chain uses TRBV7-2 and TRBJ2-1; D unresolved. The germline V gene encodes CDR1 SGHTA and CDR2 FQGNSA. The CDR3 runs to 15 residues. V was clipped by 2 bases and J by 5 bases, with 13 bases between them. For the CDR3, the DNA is TGTGCCAGCAGCTTAAGGGTAGCTGGGGACAATGAGCAGTTCTTC. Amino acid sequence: CASSLRVAGDNEQFF.

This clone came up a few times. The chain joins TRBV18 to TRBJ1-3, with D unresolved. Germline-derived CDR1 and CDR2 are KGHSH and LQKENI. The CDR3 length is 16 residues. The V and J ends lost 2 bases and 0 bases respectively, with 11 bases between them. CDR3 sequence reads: CASSPYQDPSGNTIYF. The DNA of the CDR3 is TGTGCCAGCTCACCATACCAGGACCCCTCTGGAAACACCATATATTTT.

The CDR3 sequence is CASSLQNFNPEQFF. The CDR3 DNA is TGTGCCAGCAGCTTACAGAACTTCAACCCTGAGCAGTTCTTC. The rearrangement links TRBV14 to TRBJ2-1; D is ambiguous. V dropped 5 bases and J dropped 9 bases, with 17 bases sitting between them. The CDR3 sequence is 14 residues long. Germline loops: CDR1 SGHDN, CDR2 FVKESK. Together with reference TRBV14 and TRBJ2-1, the CDR3 gives the full variable domain: EAGVTQFPSHSVIEKGQTVTLRCDPISGHDNLYWYRRVMGKEIKFLLHFVKESKQDESGMPNNRFLAERTGGTYSTLKVQPAELEDSGVYFCASSLQNFNPEQFFGPGTRLTVL.

The CDR3: CASSSRDRIAGANVLTF. The CDR3 DNA reads TGTGCCAGCAGCTCCCGGGACAGGATTGCTGGGGCCAACGTCCTGACTTTC. The chain has TRBV11-2 and TRBJ2-6; 8 bases match TRBD1. The CDR3 length is 17 residues. CDR1 is SGHAT and CDR2 is FQNNGV in the germline V gene. The V and J ends lost 4 bases and 2 bases, in that order; junction bases with no gene match: 7.

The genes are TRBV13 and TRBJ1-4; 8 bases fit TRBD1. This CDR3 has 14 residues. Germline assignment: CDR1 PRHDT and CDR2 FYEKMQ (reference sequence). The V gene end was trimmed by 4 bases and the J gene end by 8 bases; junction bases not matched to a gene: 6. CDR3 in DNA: TGTGCCAGCAGCTCGTGGACAGGGAACGAAAAACTGTTTTTT. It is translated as CASSSWTGNEKLFF.

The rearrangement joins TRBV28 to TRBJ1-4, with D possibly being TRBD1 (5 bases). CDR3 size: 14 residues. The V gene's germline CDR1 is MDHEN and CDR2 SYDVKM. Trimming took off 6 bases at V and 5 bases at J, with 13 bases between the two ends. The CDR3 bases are TGTGCCAGCAGAACCGGGACGACCAATGAAAAACTGTTTTTT. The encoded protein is CASRTGTTNEKLFF.

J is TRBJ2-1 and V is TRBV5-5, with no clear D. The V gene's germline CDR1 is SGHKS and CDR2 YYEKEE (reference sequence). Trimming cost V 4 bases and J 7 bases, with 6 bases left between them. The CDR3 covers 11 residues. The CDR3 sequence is CASSPKNEQFF. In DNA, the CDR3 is TGTGCCAGCAGCCCCAAGAATGAGCAGTTCTTC.

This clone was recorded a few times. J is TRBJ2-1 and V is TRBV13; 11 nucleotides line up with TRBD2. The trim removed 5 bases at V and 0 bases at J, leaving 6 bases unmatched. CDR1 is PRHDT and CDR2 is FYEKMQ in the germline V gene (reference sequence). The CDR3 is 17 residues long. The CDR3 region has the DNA TGTGCCAGCAGCACCCTGACTAGCGGGGTCTCCTACAATGAGCAGTTCTTC. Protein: CASSTLTSGVSYNEQFF.